What follows are 27 T cell receptor beta chains derived from one specimen sequenced in a study of T cell responses to AZD1222 COVID-19 vaccine (dated by TCRdb to 2020 to 2022). Libraries were made using the immunoSEQ multiplex PCR assay. The clones in this table, taken by TCRdb from immuneACCESS, are in-frame only. Not every clone is retained; where verified, under half of the shortfall comes from an unresolved V gene, and the cause of the rest is unknown. For this sample there are about 120,000 clones; around 91% appear just once. 1.5% to 2% of the sample lies in the top ten. Reading the label with the study, this specimen's time point is: about 28 days (+/-7) after the second vaccine dose. Specimen: peripheral blood, collected 28 days after the second AZD1222 dose. The receptor set was obtained from an adult who received the AZD1222 COVID-19 vaccine.

The chain carries TRBV19 and TRBJ1-5; D uncertain. CDR1 LNHDA and CDR2 SQIVND come from the germline V gene (reference sequence). V was shortened by 3 bases and J by 2 bases, with 11 bases between the two germline ends. This CDR3 has 15 residues. The CDR3 loop is CASSIRSGGNQPQHF. The CDR3 DNA is TGTGCCAGTAGTATTCGTTCTGGGGGCAATCAGCCCCAGCATTTT.

The chain combines TRBV5-1 with TRBJ1-6; 9 nucleotides align to TRBD1. The CDR3 spans 15 residues. Trimming cost V 5 bases and J 8 bases; bases outside gene matches: 8. CDR1 SGHRS and CDR2 YFSETQ come from the germline V gene. DNA for the CDR3: TGCGCCAGCAGGCGGGACAGGGAGGCGGATTCACCCCTCCACTTT. Translation gives CASRRDREADSPLHF.

CDR3 region: CASSLGWGTNEKLFF. In nucleotides, the CDR3 is TGTGCCAGCAGCTTAGGATGGGGAACTAATGAAAAACTGTTTTTT. V is TRBV7-9 and J is TRBJ1-4; D call uncertain. Per germline, CDR1 SEHNR and CDR2 FQNEAQ (reference sequence). V lost 1 base, J lost 1 base, and 7 bases lay in between. This CDR3 comprises 15 residues.

V is TRBV5-1 and J is TRBJ2-7, with D maybe TRBD1 (5 bases). V was cut by 5 bases and J by 6 bases, with 21 bases left in between. This CDR3 has 15 residues. Germline CDR1 SGHRS, CDR2 YFSETQ. The CDR3 DNA reads as TGCGCCAGCAGTTTATTACAGGCCAAGCATGGCGAGCAGTACTTC. Translation gives CASSLLQAKHGEQYF.

The chain is built from TRBV19 and TRBJ2-3, with D tentatively TRBD2 (5 bases). Germline CDR1 is LNHDA and CDR2 is SQIVND (reference sequence). The CDR3 runs to 18 residues. Trimming stripped 2 bases from V and 0 bases from J, with 18 bases between. The CDR3 sequence: CASSILSLSAASTDTQYF. The CDR3 region has the DNA TGTGCCAGTAGTATATTGTCGCTTAGCGCCGCTAGCACAGATACGCAGTATTTT.

The chain has TRBV7-8 and TRBJ2-6; 9 nucleotides align to TRBD2. Germline assignment: CDR1 SGHVS and CDR2 FQNEAQ. The CDR3 sequence is 19 residues long. Losses at the gene ends were 2 bases for V and 0 bases for J; bases not matched to a gene: 8. CDR3 protein: CASSLSVAGGSSGANVLTF. The CDR3, as DNA: TGTGCCAGCAGCTTATCGGTGGCGGGAGGGAGCTCTGGGGCCAACGTCCTGACTTTC.

The chain has TRBV19 and TRBJ1-4, with D possibly matching TRBD1 (5 bases). CDR1 is LNHDA, CDR2 SQIVND, per germline (reference sequence). V was clipped by 8 bases and J by 4 bases, with 14 bases between them. The CDR3 is 14 residues long. The CDR3 DNA reads as TGTGCCAGTTCTAGACAGACTAGTAATGAAAAACTGTTTTTT. It yields the protein CASSRQTSNEKLFF.

This chain joins TRBV4-1 and TRBJ1-2, with unresolved D. V was cut by 0 bases and J by 5 bases, with 16 bases left in between. The CDR3 runs to 16 residues. The germline V gene encodes CDR1 MGHRA and CDR2 YSYEKL. The CDR3 sequence: CASSQEERASLYGYTF. The CDR3 DNA is TGCGCCAGCAGCCAAGAAGAAAGGGCTTCTTTATATGGCTACACCTTC.

V is TRBV6-5 and J is TRBJ1-5; no clear D gene. CDR3 size: 13 residues. The V gene lost 7 bases and the J gene lost 0 bases, with 7 bases spanning the gap. CDR1 MNHEY and CDR2 SVGAGI come from the germline V gene. CDR3 sequence reads: CASTAHSNQPQHF. The CDR3 DNA reads TGTGCCAGCACAGCCCATAGCAATCAGCCCCAGCATTTT.

The chain has TRBV5-1 and TRBJ2-2; D remains ambiguous. V was clipped by 4 bases and J by 4 bases, with 14 bases between them. Germline CDR1 reads SGHRS; CDR2 reads YFSETQ. The CDR3 runs 15 residues. In DNA form, the CDR3 reads TGCGCCAGCAGCGGACGATCTAGTAGCACCGGGGAGCTGTTTTTT. As protein: CASSGRSSSTGELFF.

The rearrangement joins TRBV11-3 to TRBJ1-1; perhaps TRBD1 as D (5 bases). V lost 0 bases and J lost 2, with 10 bases in between. CDR3 size: 15 residues. Germline-derived CDR1 and CDR2 are SGHNT and YENEEA. The CDR3 protein is CASSLDGTDNTEAFF. CDR3 coding DNA: TGTGCCAGCAGCTTAGACGGGACGGATAACACTGAAGCTTTCTTT.

The gene calls are TRBV6-2 or TRBV6-3 and TRBJ2-7; tentative D call: TRBD2 (5 bases). Germline lookup yields CDR1 MNHEY and CDR2 SVGEGT. The CDR3 sequence is 15 residues long. With 6 bases removed from V and 0 bases from J, the gap between germline ends came to 15 bases. The CDR3 DNA is TGTGCCAGCAGCCCGTCGTCAGCGGACTCCTACGAGCAGTACTTC. It translates to CASSPSSADSYEQYF.

The CDR3 loop is CAWSVGDRVGEQYF. The CDR3 DNA reads as TGTGCCTGGAGTGTAGGGGACAGGGTTGGCGAGCAGTACTTC. The J gene is TRBJ2-7, the V gene TRBV30; TRBD1 aligns across 9 bases. Unmatched junction bases numbered 6, after V lost 0 bases and J lost 6 bases. Germline values: CDR1 GTSNPN, CDR2 SVGIG (reference sequence). The CDR3 runs 14 residues.

This clone was detected once. The CDR3 DNA reads as TGCGCCAGCAGCCCCCGGGACAACTACGAGCAGTACTTC. Translation gives CASSPRDNYEQYF. The chain has TRBV5-1 and TRBJ2-7; D is perhaps TRBD1 (6 bases). Deletions cut 4 bases from V and 3 bases from J, with 11 bases between. CDR3 length: 13 residues. The germline CDR1 and CDR2 sequences are SGHRS and YFSETQ.

V is TRBV7-9 and J is TRBJ1-5, with D possibly being TRBD1 (5 bases). The V end was cut by 1 base, the J end by 6 bases, with 7 bases between. Germline V gives CDR1 SEHNR, CDR2 FQNEAQ (reference sequence). CDR3 length: 13 amino acids. The CDR3 is CASSLVGAQPQHF. The CDR3 DNA follows: TGTGCCAGCAGCTTAGTAGGGGCTCAGCCCCAGCATTTT.

The J gene is TRBJ1-4, the V gene TRBV5-1; D unclear. Germline-derived CDR1 and CDR2 are SGHRS and YFSETQ. The CDR3 loop spans 12 amino acids. Trimming pared 4 bases from V and 8 bases from J, leaving 9 bases between. The CDR3 reads CASSQSNEKLFF. Here the CDR3 DNA reads TGCGCCAGCAGCCAAAGTAACGAAAAACTGTTTTTT.

V is TRBV27 and J is TRBJ2-1, with D possibly being TRBD1 (5 bases). V lost 3 bases and J lost 8, with 11 bases in between. The CDR3 extends over 13 amino acids. Germline lookup yields CDR1 MNHEY and CDR2 SMNVEV (reference sequence). CDR3 protein: CASSLPGMDEQFF. As DNA, the CDR3 is TGTGCCAGCAGTTTGCCAGGGATGGATGAGCAGTTCTTC.

The J gene is TRBJ2-7, the V gene TRBV5-1; tentatively, D is TRBD2 (6 bases). Germline V lookup: CDR1 SGHRS, CDR2 YFSETQ. V lost 0 bases, J lost 5 bases, and 15 bases lay in between. The length of the CDR3 is 15 residues. The CDR3 protein is CASSLGLELWDEQYF. CDR3 nucleotide sequence: TGCGCCAGCAGCTTGGGACTAGAACTCTGGGACGAGCAGTACTTC.

This chain connects TRBV6-5 to TRBJ2-5, with D perhaps TRBD1 (6 bases). Per germline, CDR1 MNHEY and CDR2 SVGAGI. Between the trimmed V and J ends, which lost 6 bases and 5 bases, there was a span of 10 bases. The CDR3 totals 12 residues. CDR3 protein: CASRKTGETQYF. The CDR3 region has the DNA TGTGCCAGCAGAAAAACAGGGGAGACCCAGTACTTC.

The chain combines TRBV10-3 with TRBJ2-1, with D uncertain. The germline V gene has CDR1 ENHRY and CDR2 SYGVKD. This CDR3 region has 13 residues. V lost 4 bases, J lost 7 bases, and 11 bases lay in between. The CDR3 sequence is CAISATDGNEQFF. CDR3 in DNA: TGTGCCATCAGTGCAACGGACGGGAATGAGCAGTTCTTC.

This clone was counted a single time. The chain is built from TRBV7-9 and TRBJ1-3; unclear D gene. Trimming pared 6 bases from V and 5 bases from J, leaving 17 bases between. CDR3 size: 15 residues. Germline V gene lookup returns CDR1 SEHNR and CDR2 FQNEAQ (reference sequence). CDR3 amino acids: CASRARALARNTIYF. The DNA of the CDR3 is TGTGCCAGCAGGGCAAGGGCCCTGGCGCGAAACACCATATATTTT.

V is TRBV7-9 and J is TRBJ2-1; D gene unclear. The CDR3 spans 15 residues. The V end was cut by 4 bases, the J end by 4 bases, with 14 bases between. Germline V gene data show CDR1 as SEHNR and CDR2 as FQNEAQ (reference sequence). This chain's CDR3 is CASSSELSGYNEQFF. For the CDR3, the DNA is TGTGCCAGCAGCTCCGAACTATCCGGATACAATGAGCAGTTCTTC.

This CDR3 reads CASSQQPEQYF. The CDR3 region has the DNA TGTGCCAGCAGTCAACAGCCGGAGCAGTACTTC. The chain combines TRBV6-6 with TRBJ2-7; D is unresolved. Germline V gene data show CDR1 as MNHNY and CDR2 as SVGAGI (reference sequence). The length of the CDR3 is 11 residues. V dropped 5 bases and J dropped 7 bases, with 9 bases sitting between them.

This chain joins TRBV27 and TRBJ2-3, with D uncertain. V was shortened by 3 bases and J by 7 bases, with 14 bases between the two germline ends. Germline loops: CDR1 MNHEY, CDR2 SMNVEV (reference sequence). The CDR3 runs 14 residues. The CDR3 DNA is TGTGCCAGCAGTTTGACGGGCCCAGTGCATACGCAGTATTTT. Protein product: CASSLTGPVHTQYF.

The gene calls are TRBV12-3 or TRBV12-4 and TRBJ1-1; D is unclear. V lost 3 bases and J 4 bases, leaving 9 bases between the germline ends. This CDR3 has 13 amino acids. CDR3 nucleotides: TGTGCCAGCAGTTTGGATAAGGGCACTGAAGCTTTCTTT. Its protein product is CASSLDKGTEAFF.

This clone was picked up one time. The J gene is TRBJ1-6, the V gene TRBV4-1, with unresolved D. Germline V gene data show CDR1 as MGHRA and CDR2 as YSYEKL. This CDR3 has 11 residues. V shed 3 bases and J shed 14 bases, with 8 bases lying between them. This CDR3 reads CASSQAFTLHF. The CDR3 DNA is TGCGCCAGCAGCCAGGCTTTCACCCTCCACTTT.

The genes are TRBV5-1 and TRBJ2-3; D gene ambiguous. The germline gives CDR1 SGHRS, CDR2 YFSETQ. V was shortened by 0 bases and J by 4 bases, with 6 bases between the two germline ends. This CDR3 has 13 amino acids. As DNA, the CDR3 is TGCGCCAGCAGCTTGGCCATTGCAGATACGCAGTATTTT. This translates into CASSLAIADTQYF.